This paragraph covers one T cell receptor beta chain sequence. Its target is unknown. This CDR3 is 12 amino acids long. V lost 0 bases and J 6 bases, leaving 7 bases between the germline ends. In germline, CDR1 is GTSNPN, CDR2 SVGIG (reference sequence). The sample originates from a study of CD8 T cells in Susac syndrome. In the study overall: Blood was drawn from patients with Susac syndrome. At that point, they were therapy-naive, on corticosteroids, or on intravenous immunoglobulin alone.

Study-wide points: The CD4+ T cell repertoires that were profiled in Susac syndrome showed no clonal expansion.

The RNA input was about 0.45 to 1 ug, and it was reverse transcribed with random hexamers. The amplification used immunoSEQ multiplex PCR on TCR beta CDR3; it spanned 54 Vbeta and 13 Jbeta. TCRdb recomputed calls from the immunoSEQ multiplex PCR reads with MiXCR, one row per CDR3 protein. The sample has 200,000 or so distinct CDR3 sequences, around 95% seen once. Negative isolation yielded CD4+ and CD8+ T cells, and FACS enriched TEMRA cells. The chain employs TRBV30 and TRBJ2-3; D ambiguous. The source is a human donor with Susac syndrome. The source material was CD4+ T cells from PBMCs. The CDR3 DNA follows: TGTGCCTGGAGTGTTTTGTCTGATACGCAGTATTTT. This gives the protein CAWSVLSDTQYF.